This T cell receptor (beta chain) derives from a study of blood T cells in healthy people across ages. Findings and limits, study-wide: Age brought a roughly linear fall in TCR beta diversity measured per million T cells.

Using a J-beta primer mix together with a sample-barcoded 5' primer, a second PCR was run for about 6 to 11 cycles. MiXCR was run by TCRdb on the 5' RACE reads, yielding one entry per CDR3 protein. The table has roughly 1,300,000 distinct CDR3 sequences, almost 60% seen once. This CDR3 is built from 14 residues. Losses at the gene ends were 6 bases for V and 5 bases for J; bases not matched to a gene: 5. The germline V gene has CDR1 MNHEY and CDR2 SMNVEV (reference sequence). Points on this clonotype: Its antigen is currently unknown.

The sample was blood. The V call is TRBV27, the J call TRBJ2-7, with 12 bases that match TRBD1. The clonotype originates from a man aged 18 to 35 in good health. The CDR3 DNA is TGTGCCAGCAGAAGGGACAGGGGGCTCGACGAGCAGTACTTC. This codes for CASRRDRGLDEQYF.